Below are 32 T cell receptor beta chains sequenced from a single sample in a study of CXCR3-negative and CXCR3-positive naive CD8 T cells. General study points: More hydrophobic TRB CDR3s occurred in CXCR3-positive than in CXCR3-negative naive cells.

The authors made the TRB cDNA libraries by 5' RACE using UMI labels. TCRdb re-called the 5' RACE reads and catalogs CDR3 proteins one per entry, DNA excluded. The data include some 140,000 distinct CDR3 sequences; the top ten clones carry 0.4% to 0.45%. The antigens of these receptors remain unknown. The sequencing input was naive CXCR3+ CD8+ T cells from blood. Indicated subset: CD45RO-CCR7+CD27+CD95- naive CD8+ T cells expressing CXCR3 (TNR3+). These receptors originate from a human donor in good health. Some clones in this sample may be carry-over from other donors' samples.

The chain carries TRBV3-1 and TRBJ1-5; TCRdb's D call, TRBD1, is unchecked because there is no DNA. From germline, CDR1 is LGHDT and CDR2 YNNKEL (reference sequence). The CDR3 sequence is 15 residues long. This CDR3 is CASSPGQHSNQPQHF.

J is TRBJ2-7 and V is TRBV7-9. The CDR3 consists of 11 residues. Germline V gene data show CDR1 as SEHNR and CDR2 as FQNEAQ (reference sequence). The CDR3 is CASSFSNEQYF.

The genes are TRBV7-7 and TRBJ1-6; TCRdb reports TRBD1, a call that lacks DNA to check it against. CDR3 length: 17 residues. Germline values: CDR1 SSHAT, CDR2 FNYEAQ (reference sequence). CDR3 amino acids: CASSEERQKNYNSPLHF.

The chain carries TRBV7-3 and TRBJ2-3. CDR3 length: 14 residues. CDR1 is SGHTA and CDR2 is FQGTGA in the germline V gene. CDR3 residues: CASSFTGGTDTQYF.

V is TRBV29-1 and J is TRBJ2-1. Germline V gene lookup returns CDR1 SQVTM and CDR2 ANQGSEA. The CDR3 spans 14 residues. The CDR3 spells CSVVVWGSYNEQFF.

The chain joins TRBV20-1 to TRBJ2-1; the TCRdb call, TRBD2, lacks DNA for checking. The CDR3 contains 15 residues. Germline values: CDR1 DFQATT, CDR2 SNEGSKA (reference sequence). CDR3 region: CSARDRALGYNEQFF.

The chain uses TRBV5-1 and TRBJ2-1; TCRdb reports TRBD2, a call that lacks DNA to check it against. Germline V gene sequence: CDR1 SGHRS, CDR2 YFSETQ. The CDR3 has 17 amino acids. CDR3 sequence: CASSPISGGADRNEQFF.

The chain recombines TRBV29-1 with TRBJ2-3; TCRdb's assignment of TRBD2 cannot be checked, as there is no DNA. The CDR3 loop spans 14 amino acids. Germline V gene sequence: CDR1 SQVTM, CDR2 ANQGSEA. The CDR3 protein is CSVSLAGGTDTQYF.

V usage is TRBV15 and J usage is TRBJ2-7; no DNA is available, so the TRBD2 call from TCRdb remains unchecked. Germline loops: CDR1 LNHNV, CDR2 YYDKDF (reference sequence). The CDR3 contains 15 residues. The CDR3: CATSRDSGVSYEQYF.

This sequence joins TRBV29-1 and TRBJ1-2. CDR1 and CDR2 from the germline V gene are SQVTM and ANQGSEA. This CDR3 comprises 15 residues. The CDR3 spells CSVEVRRGSAYGYTF.

The gene calls are TRBV5-1 and TRBJ1-2; the D call of TRBD1 rests on TCRdb alone, since no DNA is present to check it. This CDR3 is 15 amino acids long. Per the germline V gene, CDR1 is SGHRS and CDR2 is YFSETQ. The CDR3: CASSLEIGDHWGYTF. The full variable domain, in which reference TRBV5-1 and TRBJ1-2 provide the parts outside the CDR3, is KAGVTQTPRYLIKTRGQQVTLSCSPISGHRSVSWYQQTPGQGLQFLFEYFSETQRNKGNFPGRFSGRQFSNSRSEMNVSTLELGDSALYLCASSLEIGDHWGYTFGSGTRLTVV.

The V gene is TRBV29-1, the J gene TRBJ2-2; TCRdb selects TRBD1, and the lack of DNA leaves this call unchecked. Germline V gene data show CDR1 as SQVTM and CDR2 as ANQGSEA. The CDR3 loop spans 13 amino acids. The CDR3 reads CSVVQGGAGELFF.

This chain connects TRBV3-1 to TRBJ2-7; TCRdb outputs TRBD1, but without DNA this stays unchecked. The CDR3 has 13 residues. Looked up from germline, CDR1 is LGHDT and CDR2 is YNNKEL (reference sequence). The chain's CDR3 is CASNHAGGDEQYF.

J is TRBJ1-2 and V is TRBV10-3. The CDR3 runs 16 residues. Per germline, CDR1 ENHRY and CDR2 SYGVKD. Here the CDR3 reads CAISESTGAPAYGYTF.

The chain carries TRBV6-5 and TRBJ1-5; TCRdb's D call, TRBD1, is unchecked because there is no DNA. The CDR3 has 14 amino acids. Germline V CDR1 and CDR2: MNHEY, SVGAGI. The CDR3 spells CASSQEQGYQPQHF.

The V call is TRBV5-1, the J call TRBJ1-2. CDR3 length: 13 residues. Germline V lookup: CDR1 SGHRS, CDR2 YFSETQ. This CDR3 is CASSTLANYGYTF. The full variable domain, in which reference TRBV5-1 and TRBJ1-2 provide the parts outside the CDR3, is KAGVTQTPRYLIKTRGQQVTLSCSPISGHRSVSWYQQTPGQGLQFLFEYFSETQRNKGNFPGRFSGRQFSNSRSEMNVSTLELGDSALYLCASSTLANYGYTFGSGTRLTVV.

The chain uses TRBV4-3 and TRBJ2-7; the TCRdb call, TRBD1, lacks DNA for checking. CDR3 size: 15 residues. CDR1 LGHNA and CDR2 YSLEER come from the germline V gene. CDR3 in amino acids: CASSPGLGGAYEQYF.

The V call is TRBV10-3, the J call TRBJ1-2; TCRdb's D gene call, TRBD1, goes unchecked for lack of DNA. Per the germline V gene, CDR1 is ENHRY and CDR2 is SYGVKD. This CDR3 contains 14 residues. The CDR3 loop reads CAISDPGQIYGYTF.

The chain carries TRBV29-1 and TRBJ2-1; TCRdb's D call, TRBD2, is unchecked because there is no DNA. CDR3 length: 16 residues. The germline CDR1 and CDR2 sequences are SQVTM and ANQGSEA. This chain's CDR3 is CSVEIMTSGAYNEQFF.

V usage is TRBV9 and J usage is TRBJ2-5; absent DNA, TCRdb's TRBD1 call cannot be checked. Germline lookup yields CDR1 SGDLS and CDR2 YYNGEE. The CDR3 sequence is 15 residues long. The CDR3 is CASSVLGHLQETQYF.

The CDR3 reads CATSMWAANEKLFF. This chain links TRBV15 with TRBJ1-4; TCRdb indicates TRBD1, and absent DNA this call remains unverified. The CDR3 consists of 14 residues. Germline CDR1 and CDR2: LNHNV and YYDKDF (reference sequence).

The chain is built from TRBV29-1 and TRBJ2-1; the D gene TCRdb calls, TRBD2, cannot be checked with no DNA. Germline CDR1 is SQVTM and CDR2 is ANQGSEA. The CDR3 length is 14 residues. CDR3 region: CSVEGLAGYNEQFF.

The V gene is TRBV7-9, the J gene TRBJ1-1; the D call from TCRdb, TRBD1, cannot be confirmed without DNA. Germline loops: CDR1 SEHNR, CDR2 FQNEAQ (reference sequence). The CDR3 runs to 14 residues. CDR3 sequence reads: CASREPGQGSEAFF.

The chain links TRBV20-1 to TRBJ2-1. Germline V gene lookup returns CDR1 DFQATT and CDR2 SNEGSKA (reference sequence). This CDR3 has 13 residues. This chain's CDR3 is CSARVVPLNENLF.

The chain employs TRBV7-9 and TRBJ1-6. Germline V CDR1 and CDR2: SEHNR, FQNEAQ (reference sequence). The CDR3 has 17 residues. CDR3 sequence: CASSLAHTSSYNSPLHF.

The V call is TRBV4-3, the J call TRBJ2-1; as DNA is missing, the TRBD2 call by TCRdb cannot be tested. Germline CDR1 LGHNA, CDR2 YSLEER. The CDR3 is 16 residues long. CDR3 in amino acids: CASSQDPQRGVHEQFF.

The V gene is TRBV4-1, the J gene TRBJ2-7; the TCRdb D gene call, TRBD2, has no DNA to confirm it. The length of the CDR3 is 13 residues. Germline CDR1 MGHRA, CDR2 YSYEKL. CDR3 sequence: CASSQLTSREQYF.

This chain links TRBV9 with TRBJ2-7; TCRdb's D call, TRBD1, is unchecked because there is no DNA. Germline V lookup: CDR1 SGDLS, CDR2 YYNGEE. This CDR3 comprises 13 residues. The CDR3 sequence: CASSEGEYYEQYF.

The V call is TRBV13, the J call TRBJ2-4. The germline CDR1 and CDR2 sequences are PRHDT and FYEKMQ (reference sequence). This CDR3 is 15 amino acids long. CDR3 in amino acids: CASSLGLAAINIQYF.

The chain is built from TRBV12-3 or TRBV12-4 and TRBJ2-5. CDR3 size: 14 residues. CDR3 residues: CASSLFLVSETQYF.

V gene TRBV5-5 combines with J gene TRBJ1-6; TCRdb returns TRBD1, unconfirmable since there is no DNA. The CDR3 has 13 residues. CDR1 and CDR2 from the germline V gene are SGHKS and YYEKEE (reference sequence). The CDR3 loop is CASNVDRDSPLHF. The variable domain in full, completed from reference TRBV5-5 and TRBJ1-6, reads DAGVTQSPTHLIKTRGQQVTLRCSPISGHKSVSWYQQVLGQGPQFIFQYYEKEERGRGNFPDRFSARQFPNYSSELNVNALLLGDSALYLCASNVDRDSPLHFGNGTRLTVT.

The J gene is TRBJ2-5, the V gene TRBV4-3; TCRdb's D call, TRBD1, is unchecked because there is no DNA. CDR3 length: 17 amino acids. CDR1 and CDR2 (germline): LGHNA, YSLEER. CDR3 loop: CASSQDRVGGLQEIQYF.